The 26 T cell receptor beta chains below were found in one sample sequenced in a study of T cells in tuberculosis. Only in-frame clones appear in the TCRdb table, and some are missing; sequencing was by immunoSEQ multiplex PCR. The sample lists more than 40,000 clones; roughly 94% were seen once. Material: PBMCs. These receptors were taken from a donor aged 10-29 years with latent tuberculosis or without tuberculosis infection. Some clones in this sample may be carry-over from other donors' samples.

The chain recombines TRBV5-5 with TRBJ2-7, with 7 bases that match TRBD1. Losses at the gene ends were 4 bases for V and 0 bases for J; bases not matched to a gene: 13. The CDR3 runs 17 residues. Germline V gives CDR1 SGHKS, CDR2 YYEKEE (reference sequence). For the CDR3, the DNA is TGTGCCAGCAGCCCCACCCAGGGACAGCCAAACTCCTACGAGCAGTACTTC. As protein: CASSPTQGQPNSYEQYF.

The rearrangement links TRBV7-8 to TRBJ2-1; TRBD2 aligns across 12 bases. V gave up 5 bases and J gave up 9 bases; unmatched junction bases: 8. The CDR3 runs to 15 residues. Germline V gives CDR1 SGHVS, CDR2 FQNEAQ. The CDR3 DNA follows: TGTGCCAGCAGCCCTCTAGCGGGAGGGATGGGTGAGCAGTTCTTC. Translated: CASSPLAGGMGEQFF. Together with reference TRBV7-8 and TRBJ2-1, the CDR3 gives the full variable domain: GAGVSQSPRYKVAKRGQDVALRCDPISGHVSLFWYQQALGQGPEFLTYFQNEAQLDKSGLPSDRFFAERPEGSVSTLKIQRTQQEDSAVYLCASSPLAGGMGEQFFGPGTRLTVL.

This clone was counted a single time. The chain recombines TRBV7-2 with TRBJ1-3; unclear D gene. Germline CDR1 reads SGHTA; CDR2 reads FQGNSA. V lost 5 bases, J lost 4 bases, and 15 bases lay in between. This CDR3 comprises 15 residues. In DNA form, the CDR3 reads TGTGCCAGCAGCCCCCCCCCGGCGGGCGGAAACACCATATATTTT. This encodes CASSPPPAGGNTIYF.

The J gene is TRBJ2-1, the V gene TRBV5-1; 7 bases line up with TRBD1. The J segment lost 4 bases and the V segment lost 3 bases, leaving 4 bases of the junction unmatched. The CDR3 is 14 amino acids. Germline-derived CDR1 and CDR2 are SGHRS and YFSETQ. The CDR3 DNA is TGCGCCAGCAGCTCCGGGACAGAGTACAATGAGCAGTTCTTC. As protein: CASSSGTEYNEQFF.

V usage is TRBV28 and J usage is TRBJ2-3, with 8 bases identical to TRBD2. The V gene end was trimmed by 3 bases and the J gene end by 4 bases; junction bases not matched to a gene: 3. The CDR3 has 14 residues. The germline V gene encodes CDR1 MDHEN and CDR2 SYDVKM. Written as DNA, the CDR3 is TGTGCCAGCAGTTTCAGCGGGAGCTCAGATACGCAGTATTTT. Translated, it gives CASSFSGSSDTQYF.

This chain uses TRBV7-6 with TRBJ2-1, with 15 bases matching TRBD2. The length of the CDR3 is 16 residues. Germline assignment: CDR1 SGHVS and CDR2 FNYEAQ. Losses at the gene ends were 6 bases for V and 4 bases for J; bases not matched to a gene: 4. In DNA, the CDR3 is TGTGCCAGCAGGCGTGGGACTAGCGGGAGGTACAATGAGCAGTTCTTC. Translated, it gives CASRRGTSGRYNEQFF.

This clone has just one count. The chain uses TRBV9 and TRBJ2-3; TRBD2 matches 10 bases. V was pared by 4 bases and J by 2 bases, with 7 bases of the junction left unmatched. Germline CDR1 SGDLS, CDR2 YYNGEE. The CDR3 extends over 16 amino acids. The DNA of the CDR3 is TGTGCCAGCAGCATAGGACTAGCGGCACACACAGATACGCAGTATTTT. It is translated as CASSIGLAAHTDTQYF.

This chain connects TRBV29-1 to TRBJ2-7, with D perhaps TRBD1 (5 bases). The germline gives CDR1 SQVTM, CDR2 ANQGSEA. Trimming pared 6 bases from V and 3 bases from J, leaving 9 bases between. CDR3 length: 11 amino acids. Written as DNA, the CDR3 is TGCAGCGTCCAAGACAGCTACGAGCAGTACTTC. This encodes CSVQDSYEQYF.

V and J are TRBV19 and TRBJ2-3, with 13 bases matching TRBD2. The CDR3 has 16 residues. V shed 4 bases, J shed 11 bases, and the junction held 12 bases outside the gene matches. CDR1 is LNHDA, CDR2 SQIVND, per germline (reference sequence). The CDR3 reads CASSTLAGGSLGQQYF. Written as DNA, the CDR3 is TGTGCCAGTAGTACACTAGCGGGAGGGTCCCTAGGGCAGCAGTATTTT.

The chain employs TRBV10-1 and TRBJ2-1, with 13 bases that match TRBD2. CDR3 length: 18 residues. Per germline, CDR1 WNHNN and CDR2 SYGVQD (reference sequence). With 10 bases clipped from V and 2 bases from J, the junction kept 14 bases outside the gene matches. In nucleotides, the CDR3 is TGCGCCACCGTCCCGGGACTAGCGGGAATCCCCCCCTACAATGAGCAGTTCTTC. The encoded protein is CATVPGLAGIPPYNEQFF.

J is TRBJ2-7 and V is TRBV13; the match to TRBD2 covers 8 bases. Looked up from germline, CDR1 is PRHDT and CDR2 is FYEKMQ (reference sequence). After removal of 5 bases from V and 3 bases from J, the junction contained 18 bases not matched to a gene. The CDR3 is 18 amino acids. CDR3 sequence reads: CASSQRVAGSANSYEQYF. In DNA, the CDR3 is TGTGCCAGCAGCCAAAGGGTAGCGGGATCTGCTAATAGCTACGAGCAGTACTTC.

This clone was seen only once. The chain uses TRBV5-4 and TRBJ2-7, with 8 nucleotides matching TRBD1. V was clipped by 4 bases and J by 2 bases; unmatched bases: 5. Germline V gene lookup returns CDR1 SGHNT and CDR2 YYREEE (reference sequence). The CDR3 consists of 14 residues. CDR3 protein: CASSGGQVAYEQYF. CDR3 DNA: TGTGCCAGCAGCGGGGGACAGGTCGCCTACGAGCAGTACTTC.

In DNA form, the CDR3 reads TGTGCCTGGGGTTTCGAAGCGTCCTACAATGAGCAGTTCTTC. Its translation: CAWGFEASYNEQFF. The rearrangement joins TRBV30 to TRBJ2-1; no clear D. CDR3 length equals 14 residues. V gave up 5 bases and J gave up 1 base, with 12 bases separating them. Germline lookup yields CDR1 GTSNPN and CDR2 SVGIG (reference sequence).

The rearrangement links TRBV4-1 to TRBJ2-5; a possible D gene is TRBD1 (5 bases). This CDR3 region has 14 residues. Germline assignment: CDR1 MGHRA and CDR2 YSYEKL. V lost 1 base and J 2 bases, leaving 8 bases between the germline ends. The CDR3 bases are TGCGCCAGCAGCCAAGGACAGAATCAAGAGACCCAGTACTTC. Translating gives CASSQGQNQETQYF.

The V and J genes are TRBV5-6 and TRBJ2-7, with a weak D call TRBD2 (5 bases). V dropped 3 bases and J dropped 3 bases, with 7 bases sitting between them. The CDR3 runs to 12 residues. Germline assignment: CDR1 SGHDT and CDR2 YYEEEE. CDR3 sequence reads: CASSWGVYEQYF. The CDR3, as DNA: TGTGCCAGCAGCTGGGGAGTCTACGAGCAGTACTTC.

The J gene is TRBJ1-1, the V gene TRBV18, with no clear D. The ends were cut back, 3 bases at V and 0 bases at J, with 5 bases in the middle. The CDR3 has 13 residues. CDR1 is KGHSH and CDR2 is LQKENI in the germline V gene. As DNA, the CDR3 is TGTGCCAGCTCACCCGGGGTGAACACTGAAGCTTTCTTT. It translates to CASSPGVNTEAFF.

This clone was observed a handful of times. This chain connects TRBV27 to TRBJ1-3; tentatively, D is TRBD1 (5 bases). V lost 3 bases and J 2 bases, leaving 8 bases between the germline ends. The CDR3 consists of 14 residues. Germline values: CDR1 MNHEY, CDR2 SMNVEV (reference sequence). The CDR3 sequence: CASSFARAGNTIYF. The CDR3 nucleotides are TGTGCCAGCAGTTTTGCCAGGGCTGGAAACACCATATATTTT.

J is TRBJ1-2 and V is TRBV7-2; 9 positions agree with TRBD1. This CDR3 contains 14 residues. The V and J ends lost 3 bases and 4 bases, in that order; junction bases with no gene match: 3. The germline V gene encodes CDR1 SGHTA and CDR2 FQGNSA. This CDR3 reads CASSFGTGLYGYTF. Here the CDR3 DNA reads TGTGCCAGCAGCTTCGGGACAGGGCTCTATGGCTACACCTTC.

The chain is built from TRBV25-1 and TRBJ2-3, with 7 bases that match TRBD2. There are 13 residues in the CDR3. Germline loops: CDR1 MGHDK, CDR2 SYGVNS. J lost 4 bases, V lost 7 bases, and 5 bases had no gene match. Here the CDR3 reads CASTAGEPDTQYF. DNA for the CDR3: TGTGCCAGCACGGCGGGAGAGCCAGATACGCAGTATTTT.

This clone was picked up one time. The chain couples TRBV28 to TRBJ2-3; TRBD1 is a possible D gene (6 bases). Germline lookup yields CDR1 MDHEN and CDR2 SYDVKM. This CDR3 has 11 residues. V lost 7 bases, J lost 4 bases, and 6 bases lay in between. For the CDR3, the DNA is TGTGCCAGCACAGGGGCAGATACGCAGTATTTT. It yields the protein CASTGADTQYF.

V usage is TRBV5-8 and J usage is TRBJ2-1; TRBD2 matches 12 bases. The germline gives CDR1 SGHTS, CDR2 YDEGEE. Trimming removed 4 bases from V and 7 bases from J; junction bases left unmatched: 6. The CDR3 sequence is 15 residues long. The CDR3 loop is CASSTPSGRENEQFF. In DNA, the CDR3 is TGTGCCAGCAGCACCCCTAGCGGGAGGGAGAATGAGCAGTTCTTC.

V and J are TRBV11-1 and TRBJ1-1; TRBD1 might be the D (5 bases). Trimming cost V 2 bases and J 2 bases, with 12 bases left between them. This CDR3 comprises 15 residues. Germline V gives CDR1 SGHAT, CDR2 FQDESV (reference sequence). The CDR3 coding sequence is TGTGCCAGCAGCTTAATAAGACAGCTTAACACTGAAGCTTTCTTT. Protein sequence: CASSLIRQLNTEAFF. The complete variable domain, with remaining parts taken from reference TRBV11-1 and TRBJ1-1, reads EAEVAQSPRYKITEKSQAVAFWCDPISGHATLYWYRQILGQGPELLVQFQDESVVDDSQLPKDRFSAERLKGVDSTLKIQPAELGDSAMYLCASSLIRQLNTEAFFGQGTRLTVV.

The chain joins TRBV25-1 to TRBJ2-7, with D possibly matching TRBD2 (5 bases). The ends were cut back, 4 bases at V and 1 base at J, with 20 bases in the middle. In germline, CDR1 is MGHDK, CDR2 SYGVNS. This CDR3 has 17 residues. The CDR3 DNA is TGTGCCAGCAGTGTTCTCTCTGAGGGTGGGGAGTCCTACGAGCAGTACTTC. The encoded protein is CASSVLSEGGESYEQYF.

This clone was counted between two and nine times. The genes are TRBV7-3 and TRBJ2-1; 8 bases agree with TRBD2. CDR1 SGHTA and CDR2 FQGTGA come from the germline V gene. The CDR3 totals 15 residues. Trimming removed 0 bases from V and 5 bases from J; junction bases left unmatched: 3. The CDR3 loop is CASSLTSGKNNEQFF. CDR3 DNA sequence: TGTGCCAGCAGCTTAACTAGCGGGAAGAACAATGAGCAGTTCTTC.

The chain combines TRBV28 with TRBJ2-1; TRBD2 agrees at 9 bases. Germline values: CDR1 MDHEN, CDR2 SYDVKM. The CDR3 totals 16 residues. The trim removed 3 bases at V and 10 bases at J, leaving 13 bases unmatched. The CDR3 sequence is CASSFQLVQTSGEQFF. The CDR3 coding sequence is TGTGCCAGCAGTTTTCAGCTCGTCCAGACTAGCGGCGAGCAGTTCTTC.

This clone was seen just once. This chain connects TRBV27 to TRBJ2-5; perhaps TRBD1 as D (7 bases). The V and J ends lost 9 bases and 0 bases respectively, with 23 bases between them. Germline lookup yields CDR1 MNHEY and CDR2 SMNVEV (reference sequence). The CDR3 covers 17 residues. CDR3 residues: CARPLQEGACHQETQYF. The CDR3 region has the DNA TGTGCCAGGCCCTTACAGGAGGGGGCTTGTCACCAAGAGACCCAGTACTTC.